These 26 T cell receptor beta chains were sequenced from one sample in a study of memory CD4+ T cells and cytomegalovirus serostatus. The protocol was immunoSEQ multiplex PCR, while the TCRdb copy is restricted to in-frame clones and leaves out a portion. Of about 50,000 clones listed, about 77% are singletons. The sort gate was single viable CD3+CD4+CD8-CD45RO+ cells for memory CD4+ T cells. Sequenced material: memory CD4+ T cells from blood. These receptor sequences come from an adult in good health and CMV-seronegative.

The rearrangement joins TRBV27 to TRBJ2-2, with TRBD1 identical over 11 bases. Germline loops: CDR1 MNHEY, CDR2 SMNVEV (reference sequence). Trimming cost V 8 bases and J 4 bases; bases outside gene matches: 3. The CDR3 extends over 14 amino acids. The CDR3 sequence is CASRGQGGTGELFF. In DNA, the CDR3 is TGTGCCAGCCGGGGACAGGGGGGCACCGGGGAGCTGTTTTTT.

This clone was observed a handful of times. This chain joins TRBV14 and TRBJ1-1; D is unclear. Deletions cut 3 bases from V and 1 base from J, with 6 bases between. Germline V CDR1 and CDR2: SGHDN, FVKESK. The CDR3 length is 13 residues. Here the CDR3 DNA reads TGTGCCAGCAGCCATGGACGGAACACTGAAGCTTTCTTT. Protein product: CASSHGRNTEAFF.

The rearrangement uses TRBV10-1 and TRBJ2-3; 10 bases agree with TRBD2. V lost 6 bases to trimming and J lost 8 bases; unmatched junction nucleotides: 11. Looked up from germline, CDR1 is WNHNN and CDR2 is SYGVQD (reference sequence). The CDR3 length is 15 residues. CDR3 protein: CASRPAGGPLVTQYF. The DNA for the CDR3 is TGCGCCAGCAGGCCAGCGGGAGGGCCTTTAGTTACGCAGTATTTT.

The chain is built from TRBV30 and TRBJ1-6; D is unresolved. CDR3 length: 14 residues. Germline lookup yields CDR1 GTSNPN and CDR2 SVGIG (reference sequence). Between the trimmed V and J ends, which lost 7 bases and 1 base, there was a span of 11 bases. The CDR3 sequence: CALLVGSYNSPLHF. CDR3 sequence (DNA): TGTGCCTTGCTGGTGGGGTCCTATAATTCACCCCTCCACTTT.

The V gene is TRBV2, the J gene TRBJ2-6; possibly TRBD1 for D (6 bases). CDR1 SNHLY and CDR2 FYNNEI come from the germline V gene. With 4 bases removed from V and 0 bases from J, the gap between germline ends came to 7 bases. CDR3 length: 15 amino acids. This CDR3 is CASSGTASGANVLTF. The CDR3 DNA is TGTGCCAGCAGTGGGACAGCCTCTGGGGCCAACGTCCTGACTTTC.

This clone was seen only once. The V call is TRBV5-1, the J call TRBJ1-3; weak D call: TRBD1 (6 bases). V gave up 3 bases and J gave up 4 bases, with 11 bases separating them. CDR1 SGHRS and CDR2 YFSETQ come from the germline V gene. CDR3 size: 14 residues. As DNA, the CDR3 is TGCGCCAGCAGCTCGCTTACAGGGGGAAACACCATATATTTT. This sequence encodes CASSSLTGGNTIYF.

V is TRBV30 and J is TRBJ1-2; TRBD1 matches at 9 bases. This CDR3 is built from 14 residues. Unmatched junction bases numbered 8, after V lost 2 bases and J lost 7 bases. CDR1 GTSNPN and CDR2 SVGIG come from the germline V gene (reference sequence). The CDR3 here is CAWSTGGAGFGYTF. CDR3 bases: TGTGCCTGGAGTACAGGGGGCGCGGGATTTGGCTACACCTTC.

V and J are TRBV28 and TRBJ2-3; TRBD2 agrees at 9 bases. V trimming: 5 bases; J trimming: 2 bases; junction bases outside the gene matches: 11. The length of the CDR3 is 17 residues. Germline V gene data show CDR1 as MDHEN and CDR2 as SYDVKM. The CDR3 loop reads CASSPPGLAGITDTQYF. In DNA, the CDR3 is TGTGCCAGCAGTCCCCCTGGGCTAGCGGGGATCACAGATACGCAGTATTTT.

This clone was seen only a few times. This sequence joins TRBV6-1 and TRBJ1-1; D call uncertain. The CDR3 is 13 residues long. From germline, CDR1 is MNHNS and CDR2 SASEGT. The germline V and J ends were trimmed by 2 bases and 1 base, with 5 bases remaining between them. The CDR3 protein is CASSEHPNTEAFF. DNA of the CDR3: TGTGCCAGCAGTGAACACCCGAACACTGAAGCTTTCTTT.

The chain is built from TRBV27 and TRBJ2-3, with 16 bases fitting TRBD2. The V and J ends lost 4 bases and 1 base, in that order; junction bases with no gene match: 5. The CDR3 contains 18 residues. Germline values: CDR1 MNHEY, CDR2 SMNVEV (reference sequence). Written as DNA, the CDR3 is TGTGCCAGCAGTTCGGGACTAGCGGGGGGGTTTGGCACAGATACGCAGTATTTT. Amino acid sequence: CASSSGLAGGFGTDTQYF.

This chain connects TRBV18 to TRBJ1-1; the D gene is possibly TRBD1 (5 bases). CDR1 is KGHSH, CDR2 LQKENI, per germline. Trimming left V 4 bases short and J 1 base short, with 13 bases between. This CDR3 has 15 amino acids. The DNA of the CDR3 is TGTGCCAGCTCACGGTCATCGGGGGAGAACACTGAAGCTTTCTTT. Translation: CASSRSSGENTEAFF.

The chain uses TRBV2 and TRBJ2-3; TRBD1 aligns across 10 bases. The germline CDR1 and CDR2 sequences are SNHLY and FYNNEI. V was clipped by 2 bases and J by 5 bases; unmatched bases: 10. This CDR3 spans 17 amino acids. The CDR3 here is CASSESGTGERRDTQYF. CDR3 nucleotides: TGTGCCAGCAGTGAATCAGGGACAGGGGAGAGAAGAGATACGCAGTATTTT.

This clone was recorded once. This chain links TRBV29-1 with TRBJ2-5, with 8 bases aligning to TRBD2. With 7 bases clipped from V and 1 base from J, the junction kept 2 bases outside the gene matches. This CDR3 has 12 amino acids. Germline V gives CDR1 SQVTM, CDR2 ANQGSEA. The CDR3 protein is CSAGLAQETQYF. The CDR3 DNA sequence: TGCAGCGCCGGACTAGCCCAAGAGACCCAGTACTTC.

This clone has just one count. This sequence joins TRBV9 and TRBJ1-2; D gene unclear. Trimming pared 4 bases from V and 2 bases from J, leaving 21 bases between. Germline loops: CDR1 SGDLS, CDR2 YYNGEE. This CDR3 region has 17 residues. CDR3 DNA: TGTGCCAGCAGCCCCCGTATGGCCCACTCTCTAAACTATGGCTACACCTTC. Amino acids: CASSPRMAHSLNYGYTF.

The chain joins TRBV30 to TRBJ2-5, with 7 bases that match TRBD2. CDR1 is GTSNPN and CDR2 is SVGIG in the germline V gene (reference sequence). CDR3 length equals 16 residues. V lost 2 bases, J lost 5 bases, and 14 bases stayed unmatched. The CDR3 sequence is CAWSSGGLGGGETQYF. CDR3 DNA: TGTGCCTGGAGTTCGGGAGGCCTGGGGGGAGGGGAGACCCAGTACTTC.

The V and J genes are TRBV6-6 and TRBJ2-1, with D perhaps matching TRBD1 or TRBD2 (5 bases each). Germline V gene lookup returns CDR1 MNHNY and CDR2 SVGAGI (reference sequence). The CDR3 has 14 residues. V was clipped by 6 bases and J by 5 bases, with 14 bases between them. This CDR3 reads CASSRGDGNNEQFF. The CDR3 DNA reads TGTGCCAGCAGCCGAGGGGACGGAAACAATGAGCAGTTCTTC.

This chain links TRBV5-4 with TRBJ2-7; 13 positions match TRBD2. Germline V gives CDR1 SGHNT, CDR2 YYREEE (reference sequence). The J segment lost 4 bases and the V segment lost 4 bases, leaving 5 bases of the junction unmatched. CDR3 length: 15 residues. The CDR3, as DNA: TGTGCCAGCAGCCCTGGGACTAGCGGGAAGTACGAGCAGTACTTC. This sequence encodes CASSPGTSGKYEQYF.

The gene calls are TRBV15 and TRBJ2-7, with D perhaps being TRBD1 or TRBD2 (5 bases each). The length of the CDR3 is 15 residues. Looked up from germline, CDR1 is LNHNV and CDR2 is YYDKDF (reference sequence). The V and J ends lost 5 bases and 3 bases respectively, with 17 bases between them. CDR3: CATSLRSGAHYEQYF. CDR3 nucleotides: TGTGCCACCAGCTTACGCTCCGGGGCACACTACGAGCAGTACTTC.

This clone has just one count. This chain links TRBV5-6 with TRBJ2-1, with D possibly matching TRBD2 (5 bases). This CDR3 region has 13 residues. V gave up 4 bases and J gave up 14 bases, with 19 bases separating them. The germline CDR1 and CDR2 sequences are SGHDT and YYEEEE. This chain's CDR3 is CASSQLVEFGEFF. The CDR3 nucleotides are TGTGCCAGCAGCCAATTAGTCGAGTTCGGGGAGTTCTTC. The full variable domain, rest sourced from reference TRBV5-6 and TRBJ2-1, is DAGVTQSPTHLIKTRGQQVTLRCSPKSGHDTVSWYQQALGQGPQFIFQYYEEEERQRGNFPDRFSGHQFPNYSSELNVNALLLGDSALYLCASSQLVEFGEFFGPGTRLTVL.

This chain joins TRBV11-2 and TRBJ2-1; 10 bases are shared with TRBD1. Unmatched junction bases numbered 11, after V lost 4 bases and J lost 8 bases. This CDR3 comprises 16 residues. Germline CDR1 is SGHAT and CDR2 is FQNNGV. In DNA form, the CDR3 reads TGTGCCAGCAGCTCGCTGTCGGGACAGGGGCCCGATGAGCAGTTCTTC. It is translated as CASSSLSGQGPDEQFF.

The chain joins TRBV10-1 to TRBJ1-5; 10 nucleotides align to TRBD1. The CDR3 has 18 amino acids. Germline V gene lookup returns CDR1 WNHNN and CDR2 SYGVQD (reference sequence). The J segment lost 0 bases and the V segment lost 6 bases, leaving 11 bases of the junction unmatched. The CDR3 protein is CASRETGGSVHSNQPQHF. CDR3 sequence (DNA): TGCGCCAGCAGAGAGACAGGGGGCTCTGTTCATAGCAATCAGCCCCAGCATTTT.

The chain is built from TRBV28 and TRBJ1-2; 7 bases align to TRBD1. The CDR3 is 15 residues long. CDR1 is MDHEN and CDR2 is SYDVKM in the germline V gene. V gave up 4 bases and J gave up 4 bases; unmatched junction bases: 9. The CDR3 DNA is TGTGCCAGCAGTTCCCTAGGGGGCGTTTCCTATGGCTACACCTTC. It codes for CASSSLGGVSYGYTF.

V gene TRBV5-1 combines with J gene TRBJ1-5; D gene unclear. The germline gives CDR1 SGHRS, CDR2 YFSETQ. V dropped 1 base and J dropped 0 bases, with 8 bases sitting between them. This CDR3 region has 15 residues. CDR3 DNA sequence: TGCGCCAGCAGCTTGTCAGGTAATAGCAATCAGCCCCAGCATTTT. As protein: CASSLSGNSNQPQHF. Looking up the rest from reference TRBV5-1 and TRBJ1-5 gives the full variable domain: KAGVTQTPRYLIKTRGQQVTLSCSPISGHRSVSWYQQTPGQGLQFLFEYFSETQRNKGNFPGRFSGRQFSNSRSEMNVSTLELGDSALYLCASSLSGNSNQPQHFGDGTRLSIL.

The chain carries TRBV2 and TRBJ1-5; 8 bases agree with TRBD1. From germline, CDR1 is SNHLY and CDR2 FYNNEI. The CDR3 is 14 amino acids. The junction had 5 bases not matched to a gene; V was cut back by 4 bases and J by 6 bases. CDR3 region: CASSAGGAGQPQHF. In DNA, the CDR3 is TGTGCCAGCAGTGCAGGGGGCGCGGGTCAGCCCCAGCATTTT.

This sequence joins TRBV7-2 and TRBJ1-2, with 7 positions matching TRBD1. The junction had 5 bases not matched to a gene; V was cut back by 3 bases and J by 7 bases. The CDR3 totals 13 residues. The germline gives CDR1 SGHTA, CDR2 FQGNSA. The DNA for the CDR3 is TGTGCCAGCAGCTTCCGACAGGGTATTGGCTACACCTTC. Its protein is CASSFRQGIGYTF. Full variable domain (missing parts from reference TRBV7-2 and TRBJ1-2): GAGVSQSPSNKVTEKGKDVELRCDPISGHTALYWYRQSLGQGLEFLIYFQGNSAPDKSGLPSDRFSAERTGGSVSTLTIQRTQQEDSAVYLCASSFRQGIGYTFGSGTRLTVV.

A word on this clone: Other DNA sequences from this sample encode an identical CDR3 as well. The rearrangement links TRBV5-1 to TRBJ2-5, with 11 bases lining up with TRBD2. V lost 3 bases and J lost 4; bases outside the gene matches: 5. The CDR3 length is 15 residues. From germline, CDR1 is SGHRS and CDR2 YFSETQ. The CDR3 sequence is CASSSGTSGGETQYF. CDR3 DNA: TGCGCCAGCAGCTCTGGGACTAGCGGAGGAGAGACCCAGTACTTC.